This passage covers 30 T cell receptor beta chains from one sample sequenced in a study of B cell selection in AIRE deficiency. Regulatory T cells were sorted as CD4+CD25hiCD127low/negative cells. Measured with immunoSEQ multiplex PCR; TCRdb has only the in-frame clones, and not every one. The profile shows around 20,000 clones, about 94% of them singletons. The sequencing sample was made of Tregs sorted from PBMCs. Receptors originate from a human donor with AIRE deficiency.

V is TRBV5-1 and J is TRBJ2-7, with D uncertain. CDR1 and CDR2 from the germline V gene are SGHRS and YFSETQ. Trimming shortened V by 4 bases and J by 5 bases, and 19 bases separated the two germline ends. CDR3 length: 15 residues. This CDR3 is CASSLIGLLGDEQYF. The CDR3 DNA is TGCGCCAGCAGCCTAATAGGGCTCCTCGGTGACGAGCAGTACTTC. The full variable domain, completed using reference TRBV5-1 and TRBJ2-7, is KAGVTQTPRYLIKTRGQQVTLSCSPISGHRSVSWYQQTPGQGLQFLFEYFSETQRNKGNFPGRFSGRQFSNSRSEMNVSTLELGDSALYLCASSLIGLLGDEQYFGPGTRLTVT.

This clone appeared once. V and J are TRBV18 and TRBJ1-1; no reliable D call. CDR1 is KGHSH and CDR2 is LQKENI in the germline V gene. The V end lost 3 bases, the J end lost 2 bases, and 19 bases lay between the germline ends. The CDR3 spans 17 residues. CDR3 nucleotides: TGTGCCAGCTCACCTTGGCGGAGTGGGCGTCGAAACACTGAAGCTTTCTTT. Translated, it gives CASSPWRSGRRNTEAFF.

The gene calls are TRBV5-1 and TRBJ1-1, with TRBD1 as a possible D gene (5 bases). Germline lookup yields CDR1 SGHRS and CDR2 YFSETQ. The CDR3 sequence is 16 residues long. V lost 0 bases and J 7 bases, leaving 19 bases between the germline ends. The CDR3 bases are TGCGCCAGCAGCTTGGGTGTCGGCGGGGGAATTGATGAAGCTTTCTTT. As protein: CASSLGVGGGIDEAFF.

V gene TRBV7-8 combines with J gene TRBJ2-7; 8 bases align to TRBD1. V lost 8 bases and J lost 0; bases outside the gene matches: 3. The CDR3 runs to 13 residues. Germline V CDR1 and CDR2: SGHVS, FQNEAQ. CDR3 residues: CASDRGNSYEQYF. CDR3 nucleotide sequence: TGTGCCAGCGACAGGGGAAACTCCTACGAGCAGTACTTC.

The chain joins TRBV6-5 to TRBJ1-1; D is unclear. The CDR3 sequence is 13 residues long. Per the germline V gene, CDR1 is MNHEY and CDR2 is SVGAGI. Trimming left V 5 bases short and J 1 base short, with 8 bases between. This chain's CDR3 is CASSRVGNTEAFF. DNA for the CDR3: TGTGCCAGCAGTCGGGTCGGGAACACTGAAGCTTTCTTT.

The genes are TRBV4-3 and TRBJ2-3, with D unclear. The ends were cut back, 2 bases at V and 4 bases at J, with 10 bases in the middle. Germline V gene lookup returns CDR1 LGHNA and CDR2 YSLEER. This CDR3 spans 14 amino acids. The CDR3 sequence: CASSQIGTSDTQYF. The CDR3 DNA follows: TGCGCCAGCAGCCAAATCGGCACGTCAGATACGCAGTATTTT.

As DNA, the CDR3 is TGTGCCAGCACCTTTACAGGGGGGACCTACGAGCAGTACTTC. As protein: CASTFTGGTYEQYF. The chain couples TRBV5-5 to TRBJ2-7; 8 positions match TRBD1. The germline V gene has CDR1 SGHKS and CDR2 YYEKEE (reference sequence). The CDR3 has 14 amino acids. V lost 6 bases to trimming and J lost 2 bases; unmatched junction nucleotides: 7.

This chain uses TRBV6-6 with TRBJ2-3; TRBD2 matches at 11 bases. The junction had 3 bases not matched to a gene; V was cut back by 7 bases and J by 0 bases. The length of the CDR3 is 15 residues. Germline CDR1 MNHNY, CDR2 SVGAGI (reference sequence). The CDR3 DNA is TGTGCCAGCAATAGACTAGCGGGGAGCACAGATACGCAGTATTTT. This sequence encodes CASNRLAGSTDTQYF.

This chain joins TRBV10-3 and TRBJ1-5, with 8 bases fitting TRBD1. The germline V gene has CDR1 ENHRY and CDR2 SYGVKD. The V segment lost 6 bases and the J segment 1 base; nucleotides outside the gene matches: 5. The CDR3 spans 15 residues. In DNA, the CDR3 is TGTGCCATCAGCCTGACAGGGGACAGCAATCAGCCCCAGCATTTT. This sequence encodes CAISLTGDSNQPQHF.

This sequence joins TRBV28 and TRBJ1-5; D call uncertain. The CDR3 covers 12 residues. Between the trimmed V and J ends, which lost 4 bases and 10 bases, there was a span of 11 bases. Per germline, CDR1 MDHEN and CDR2 SYDVKM. Here the CDR3 reads CASSSPPLPQHF. The CDR3 DNA follows: TGTGCCAGCAGTTCCCCCCCGCTCCCCCAGCATTTT. The full variable domain, with the rest looked up from reference TRBV28 and TRBJ1-5, is DVKVTQSSRYLVKRTGEKVFLECVQDMDHENMFWYRQDPGLGLRLIYFSYDVKMKEKGDIPEGYSVSREKKERFSLILESASTNQTSMYLCASSSPPLPQHFGDGTRLSIL.

The chain uses TRBV5-6 and TRBJ1-1; 8 positions agree with TRBD1. Per germline, CDR1 SGHDT and CDR2 YYEEEE. V was clipped by 2 bases and J by 8 bases; unmatched bases: 11. This CDR3 is built from 15 residues. The CDR3 bases are TGTGCCAGCAGCTTCCTGGGACAGGTGGGGAACGAAGCTTTCTTT. This codes for CASSFLGQVGNEAFF.

A word on this clone: This same CDR3 is encoded by further DNA sequences in the sample. The CDR3 DNA reads as TGTGCCAGTAGTCGAGCCGGGGGTCCTTACGAGCAGTACTTC. This gives the protein CASSRAGGPYEQYF. The chain joins TRBV19 to TRBJ2-7, with TRBD2 as a possible D gene (6 bases). Trimming took 5 bases from V and 4 from J, leaving 15 bases between them. Germline V gene sequence: CDR1 LNHDA, CDR2 SQIVND (reference sequence). CDR3 size: 14 residues. Using reference TRBV19 and TRBJ2-7 for the parts outside the CDR3, the full variable domain is DGGITQSPKYLFRKEGQNVTLSCEQNLNHDAMYWYRQDPGQGLRLIYYSQIVNDFQKGDIAEGYSVSREKKESFPLTVTSAQKNPTAFYLCASSRAGGPYEQYFGPGTRLTVT.

The V and J genes are TRBV27 and TRBJ2-2; D is possibly TRBD2 (6 bases). The germline CDR1 and CDR2 sequences are MNHEY and SMNVEV (reference sequence). The CDR3 has 18 amino acids. The ends were cut back, 3 bases at V and 0 bases at J, with 17 bases in the middle. In DNA, the CDR3 is TGTGCCAGCAGTTTTACTTCGGGAGCCAGCGCGAACACCGGGGAGCTGTTTTTT. This codes for CASSFTSGASANTGELFF.

CDR3 loop: CASSFPNEKLFF. The DNA of the CDR3 is TGTGCCAGCAGCTTTCCAAATGAAAAACTGTTTTTT. The chain uses TRBV5-4 and TRBJ1-4; D gene uncertain. There are 12 residues in the CDR3. Trimming shortened V by 2 bases and J by 5 bases, and 4 bases separated the two germline ends. CDR1 and CDR2 (germline): SGHNT, YYREEE (reference sequence).

The chain employs TRBV7-9 and TRBJ2-7; 8 bases are a match to TRBD1. Germline CDR1 reads SEHNR; CDR2 reads FQNEAQ (reference sequence). Trimming cost V 6 bases and J 3 bases; bases outside gene matches: 4. The CDR3 is 13 amino acids. The CDR3 DNA sequence: TGTGCCAGCAGGCTGGGGACAGGCTACGAGCAGTACTTC. Translation: CASRLGTGYEQYF. Complete variable domain (other parts from reference TRBV7-9 and TRBJ2-7): DTGVSQNPRHKITKRGQNVTFRCDPISEHNRLYWYRQTLGQGPEFLTYFQNEAQLEKSRLLSDRFSAERPKGSFSTLEIQRTEQGDSAMYLCASRLGTGYEQYFGPGTRLTVT.

The chain couples TRBV28 to TRBJ2-1; TRBD1 agrees at 7 bases. Germline lookup yields CDR1 MDHEN and CDR2 SYDVKM. V gave up 10 bases and J gave up 4 bases; unmatched junction bases: 7. CDR3 length: 13 residues. The DNA for the CDR3 is TGTGCCACCACCGACAGGGTGTACAATGAGCAGTTCTTC. Protein: CATTDRVYNEQFF.

The J gene is TRBJ1-2, the V gene TRBV13, with TRBD1 matching over 8 bases. The CDR3 is made up of 14 amino acids. The junction had 4 bases not matched to a gene; V was cut back by 3 bases and J by 4 bases. Germline-derived CDR1 and CDR2 are PRHDT and FYEKMQ (reference sequence). The CDR3 spells CASSFFDRGYGYTF. Written as DNA, the CDR3 is TGTGCCAGCAGCTTCTTCGACAGGGGCTATGGCTACACCTTC. The entire variable domain, with the rest obtained from reference TRBV13 and TRBJ1-2, is as follows: AAGVIQSPRHLIKEKRETATLKCYPIPRHDTVYWYQQGPGQDPQFLISFYEKMQSDKGSIPDRFSAQQFSDYHSELNMSSLELGDSALYFCASSFFDRGYGYTFGSGTRLTVV.

CDR3 nucleotide sequence: TGTGCCAGCAGTGTTGGGGGGTTCGGAGAGACCCAGTACTTC. Residues: CASSVGGFGETQYF. The chain recombines TRBV2 with TRBJ2-5; maybe TRBD2 (6 bases). The CDR3 is 14 residues long. Germline CDR1 reads SNHLY; CDR2 reads FYNNEI. Deletions cut 4 bases from V and 4 bases from J, with 13 bases between.

The chain employs TRBV4-1 and TRBJ2-3, with D unclear. Trimming cost V 5 bases and J 5 bases, with 14 bases left between them. The germline V gene encodes CDR1 MGHRA and CDR2 YSYEKL. The CDR3 covers 14 residues. In DNA form, the CDR3 reads TGCGCCAGCAGCTCCATCAGAGTGGGAGATACGCAGTATTTT. The encoded protein is CASSSIRVGDTQYF.

The V and J genes are TRBV11-2 and TRBJ2-7, with D tentatively TRBD1 (6 bases). The CDR3 spans 11 residues. With 4 bases removed from V and 10 bases from J, the gap between germline ends came to 11 bases. Germline loops: CDR1 SGHAT, CDR2 FQNNGV. This CDR3 reads CASSSGQLQYF. In DNA form, the CDR3 reads TGTGCCAGCAGCTCCGGACAGCTCCAGTACTTC.

The chain combines TRBV28 with TRBJ1-2; TRBD1 aligns across 11 bases. The V gene's germline CDR1 is MDHEN and CDR2 SYDVKM. The CDR3 spans 15 residues. The trim removed 6 bases at V and 0 bases at J, leaving 3 bases unmatched. The chain's CDR3 is CASSRTGGANYGYTF. DNA of the CDR3: TGTGCCAGCAGCCGGACAGGGGGCGCTAACTATGGCTACACCTTC.

The chain carries TRBV7-9 and TRBJ1-1; D is unresolved. This CDR3 has 13 amino acids. The V and J ends lost 5 bases and 4 bases respectively, with 11 bases between them. CDR1 and CDR2 (germline): SEHNR, FQNEAQ (reference sequence). The chain's CDR3 is CASSQTLGTEAFF. The CDR3 nucleotides read TGTGCCAGCAGCCAGACGTTGGGCACTGAAGCTTTCTTT.

The V call is TRBV6-1, the J call TRBJ2-7; 7 bases are shared with TRBD1. Germline CDR1 MNHNS, CDR2 SASEGT. The CDR3 has 13 residues. The V gene end was trimmed by 6 bases and the J gene end by 2 bases; junction bases not matched to a gene: 4. The CDR3 nucleotides read TGTGCCAGCAGCAACAGGGGACCCTACGAGCAGTACTTC. Amino acids: CASSNRGPYEQYF.

This chain connects TRBV7-2 to TRBJ2-7; D is undetermined. The CDR3 length is 15 residues. Trimming removed 1 base from V and 5 bases from J, with 15 bases in between. Per the germline V gene, CDR1 is SGHTA and CDR2 is FQGNSA. The CDR3 bases are TGTGCCAGCAGCTTAGTGGCGACCCGCGGCGACGAGCAGTACTTC. It specifies CASSLVATRGDEQYF.

The genes are TRBV7-9 and TRBJ2-7; TRBD2 matches at 13 bases. The CDR3 is made up of 17 amino acids. CDR1 and CDR2 from the germline V gene are SEHNR and FQNEAQ (reference sequence). The V and J ends lost 1 base and 6 bases, in that order; junction bases with no gene match: 9. CDR3 loop: CASSLVGGLAGAREQYF. As DNA, the CDR3 is TGTGCCAGCAGCTTAGTAGGCGGACTAGCGGGAGCTCGCGAGCAGTACTTC.

In its sample, this clone was seen once. The rearrangement links TRBV19 to TRBJ2-6; D call uncertain. The V end was cut by 8 bases, the J end by 0 bases, with 17 bases between. The CDR3 runs to 17 residues. CDR1 is LNHDA, CDR2 SQIVND, per germline (reference sequence). CDR3 in amino acids: CASSDPYLGSGANVLTF. CDR3 sequence (DNA): TGTGCCAGTTCGGACCCCTACCTGGGCTCTGGGGCCAACGTCCTGACTTTC.

This clone has a single count. This chain uses TRBV7-9 with TRBJ2-1; 7 bases align to TRBD1. CDR1 is SEHNR, CDR2 FQNEAQ, per germline (reference sequence). Losses at the gene ends were 5 bases for V and 7 bases for J; bases not matched to a gene: 11. The CDR3 sequence is 15 residues long. For the CDR3, the DNA is TGTGCCAGCAGCGTCCGGGACAGTTCCTGGAATGAGCAGTTCTTC. It encodes CASSVRDSSWNEQFF. The full variable domain, in which reference TRBV7-9 and TRBJ2-1 provide the parts outside the CDR3, is DTGVSQNPRHKITKRGQNVTFRCDPISEHNRLYWYRQTLGQGPEFLTYFQNEAQLEKSRLLSDRFSAERPKGSFSTLEIQRTEQGDSAMYLCASSVRDSSWNEQFFGPGTRLTVL.

This rearrangement joins TRBV28 to TRBJ2-7; 10 bases are shared with TRBD2. CDR1 MDHEN and CDR2 SYDVKM come from the germline V gene. V lost 3 bases, J lost 1 base, and 9 bases stayed unmatched. This CDR3 region has 17 residues. The CDR3 spells CASSFPSSGSISYEQYF. CDR3 DNA: TGTGCCAGCAGTTTCCCCTCTAGCGGGAGTATATCCTACGAGCAGTACTTC.

V gene TRBV7-9 combines with J gene TRBJ2-6; tentatively, D is TRBD1 (5 bases). The CDR3 totals 17 residues. V was trimmed by 6 bases and J by 0 bases, leaving 15 bases between them. Germline assignment: CDR1 SEHNR and CDR2 FQNEAQ (reference sequence). The CDR3 is CASRYQGTSSGANVLTF. In nucleotides, the CDR3 is TGTGCCAGCAGGTATCAGGGAACCAGCTCTGGGGCCAACGTCCTGACTTTC.

The J gene is TRBJ2-3, the V gene TRBV5-5; weak D call: TRBD2 (6 bases). The V end lost 7 bases, the J end lost 2 bases, and 20 bases lay between the germline ends. Germline V gene sequence: CDR1 SGHKS, CDR2 YYEKEE (reference sequence). This CDR3 contains 16 residues. CDR3: CASRRGPTYNTDTQYF. The CDR3 nucleotides read TGTGCCAGCCGGAGGGGTCCCACTTACAACACAGATACGCAGTATTTT.